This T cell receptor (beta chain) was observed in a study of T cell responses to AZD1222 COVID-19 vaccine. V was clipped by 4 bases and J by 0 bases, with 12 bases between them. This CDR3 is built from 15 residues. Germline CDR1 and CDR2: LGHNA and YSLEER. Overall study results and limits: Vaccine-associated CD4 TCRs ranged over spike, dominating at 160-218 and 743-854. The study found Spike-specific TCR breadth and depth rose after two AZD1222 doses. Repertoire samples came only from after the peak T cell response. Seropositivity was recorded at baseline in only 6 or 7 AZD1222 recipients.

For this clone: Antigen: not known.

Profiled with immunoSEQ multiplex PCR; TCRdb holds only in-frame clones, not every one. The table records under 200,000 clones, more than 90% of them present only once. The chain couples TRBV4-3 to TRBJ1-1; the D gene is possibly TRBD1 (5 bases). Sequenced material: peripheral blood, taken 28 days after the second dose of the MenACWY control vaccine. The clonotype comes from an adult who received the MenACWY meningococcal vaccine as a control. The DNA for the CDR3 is TGCGCCAGCAGCCTCTCGGGGCCCATGAACACTGAAGCTTTCTTT. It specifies CASSLSGPMNTEAFF.